The 10 T cell receptor beta chains reported below all come from one sample, sequenced in a study of blood T cell repertoires in COVID-19. The method was immunoSEQ multiplex PCR; TCRdb's version includes in-frame clones alone and lacks a portion of them. The sample records 200,000 to 250,000 clones, over 75% being singletons. The material sequenced was peripheral blood. These receptors were obtained from a man at least 80 years old with acute or convalescent COVID-19.

This clone was counted between two and nine times. V is TRBV4-3 and J is TRBJ2-2; 7 bases are a match to TRBD1. The CDR3 loop spans 15 amino acids. Germline CDR1 is LGHNA and CDR2 is YSLEER. J lost 5 bases, V lost 4 bases, and 7 bases had no gene match. The CDR3 DNA is TGCGCCAGCAGCCTGGTGACAGGGCGAACCGGGGAGCTGTTTTTT. This gives the protein CASSLVTGRTGELFF.

This chain links TRBV11-2 with TRBJ2-3, with D perhaps matching TRBD1 (5 bases). Germline lookup yields CDR1 SGHAT and CDR2 FQNNGV. The CDR3 covers 16 residues. V was shortened by 5 bases and J by 0 bases, with 15 bases between the two germline ends. The CDR3 loop reads CASSPPGAGSTDTQYF. In DNA form, the CDR3 reads TGTGCCAGCAGCCCCCCTGGGGCAGGGAGCACAGATACGCAGTATTTT.

The V call is TRBV27, the J call TRBJ1-1, with D possibly matching TRBD1 (5 bases). CDR3 length: 14 amino acids. V lost 5 bases and J lost 4, with 14 bases in between. Germline V gives CDR1 MNHEY, CDR2 SMNVEV (reference sequence). Here the CDR3 reads CASSLDPGGTEAFF. In DNA form, the CDR3 reads TGTGCCAGCAGTCTCGACCCCGGGGGCACTGAAGCTTTCTTT.

This chain uses TRBV7-2 with TRBJ1-5; the match to TRBD1 covers 7 bases. The CDR3 spans 16 residues. The J segment lost 3 bases and the V segment lost 1 base, leaving 6 bases of the junction unmatched. The V gene's germline CDR1 is SGHTA and CDR2 FQGNSA. DNA of the CDR3: TGTGCCAGCAGCTTAGGGGACAGCATCTACAATCAGCCCCAGCATTTT. It translates to CASSLGDSIYNQPQHF.

The gene calls are TRBV21-1 and TRBJ2-2; TRBD2 is the table's D call, not checked against the DNA. TRBV21-1 is shown as a pseudogene. The CDR3 covers 16 residues. DNA for the CDR3: TGTGCCAGCAGCAAAGAGGAGGGGACGAACACCGGGGAGCTGTTTTTT. Its protein product is CASSKEEGTNTGELFF.

This chain connects TRBV18 to TRBJ2-1; 8 bases match TRBD1. The germline V gene has CDR1 KGHSH and CDR2 LQKENI. The trim removed 0 bases at V and 7 bases at J, leaving 5 bases unmatched. This CDR3 is built from 15 residues. The CDR3 nucleotides are TGTGCCAGCTCACCACCGGGACAGGTTTGGAATGAGCAGTTCTTC. As protein: CASSPPGQVWNEQFF. The variable domain in full, with the rest retrieved from reference TRBV18 and TRBJ2-1, is NAGVMQNPRHLVRRRGQEARLRCSPMKGHSHVYWYRQLPEEGLKFMVYLQKENIIDESGMPKERFSAEFPKEGPSILRIQQVVRGDSAAYFCASSPPGQVWNEQFFGPGTRLTVL.

The rearrangement joins TRBV7-8 to TRBJ1-1; no clear D. There are 14 residues in the CDR3. Germline CDR1 and CDR2: SGHVS and FQNEAQ. The ends were cut back, 1 base at V and 4 bases at J, with 10 bases in the middle. The CDR3 bases are TGTGCCAGCAGCTTAGGCCATGGCGGCACTGAAGCTTTCTTT. This translates into CASSLGHGGTEAFF.

Here the CDR3 reads CASRASGRTYNEQFF. Here the CDR3 DNA reads TGTGCCAGCAGAGCTAGCGGGAGGACCTACAATGAGCAGTTCTTC. This chain uses TRBV6-5 with TRBJ2-1, with 11 bases lining up with TRBD2. The germline V gene encodes CDR1 MNHEY and CDR2 SVGAGI. CDR3 length: 15 residues. V was pared by 6 bases and J by 2 bases, with 3 bases of the junction left unmatched.

The rearrangement uses TRBV29-1 and TRBJ2-1; 8 bases are shared with TRBD2. The CDR3 covers 14 residues. Looked up from germline, CDR1 is SQVTM and CDR2 is ANQGSEA. Trimming at V came to 6 bases and at J to 2 bases, leaving 6 bases not matched to a gene. In DNA, the CDR3 is TGCAGCGTCGAACTAGCGGAAGCCTACAATGAGCAGTTCTTC. Amino acids: CSVELAEAYNEQFF.

The rearrangement links TRBV7-2 to TRBJ1-5; 9 nucleotides align to TRBD1. With V trimmed by 6 bases and J by 5 bases, 5 bases remained unmatched. The CDR3 is 14 residues long. In germline, CDR1 is SGHTA, CDR2 FQGNSA. This CDR3 is CASSRTGADQPQHF. The CDR3 nucleotides are TGTGCCAGCAGTCGGACAGGGGCGGATCAGCCCCAGCATTTT.